This T cell receptor (beta chain) comes out of a study of follicular helper T cells after annual influenza vaccination. Time point reported: 2014-2015 season, pre-vaccination. No donor had influenza vaccine in the prior 6 months; all lived in the community. Donors with HIV/AIDS, active malignancy, immunomodulators or active illness were excluded. Between about 40 and 110 mL of blood was drawn per time point. The CDR3 covers 17 residues. V lost 0 bases to trimming and J lost 2 bases; unmatched junction nucleotides: 4. Per germline, CDR1 KGHSH and CDR2 LQKENI. The table came from immunoSEQ multiplex PCR; TCRdb's copy has only in-frame clones and leaves some out. The sample consists of 7,500 to 9,500 clones, 75% to 85% of them appearing once.

The material sequenced was CXCR5+ CD38- circulating T follicular helper cells from blood, taken on the day of influenza vaccination. Subset specified: circulating Tfh, non-naive CD4+CXCR5+PD-1+ (ICOS+CD38+ or ICOS-CD38-). The source is an adult who received the influenza vaccine. This sequence joins TRBV18 and TRBJ2-5, with 12 positions matching TRBD2. CDR3 nucleotides: TGTGCCAGCTCACCACCTAGACTAGCGGGGGTTCAAGAGACCCAGTACTTC. It specifies CASSPPRLAGVQETQYF.